The 6 T cell receptor beta chains in this list originate from one sample, sequenced in a study of post-analysis software for immune sequencing data. Their target antigens are unknown. cDNA libraries for TCR beta contained unique molecular identifiers. Each CDR3 protein is one row after TCRdb ran MiXCR on the PCR reads. The table shows roughly 650,000 distinct CDR3 sequences, with roughly three fifths occurring only once. Study-wide results and caveats: Patients carried roughly five TRBV segments more frequently than controls did, and TRBV5-6, TRBV5-1 and TRBV20-1 were among them.

The specimen was blood. The receptors originated from a girl under 10 years old with multiple sclerosis.

CDR3 sequence (DNA): TGTGCCAGCAGCTTAGGACTGAGCGGGGGCCTAACTTACAATGAGCAGTTCTTC. Encoded protein: CASSLGLSGGLTYNEQFF. The chain carries TRBV7-2 and TRBJ2-1; the match to TRBD2 covers 8 bases. The CDR3 loop spans 18 amino acids. The germline CDR1 and CDR2 sequences are SGHTA and FQGNSA. V lost 1 base and J lost 4; bases outside the gene matches: 12.

A few counts support this clonotype. This sequence joins TRBV4-2 and TRBJ2-4, with no clear D. V was clipped by 0 bases and J by 0 bases, with 0 bases between them. Germline V CDR1 and CDR2: LGHNA, YNFKEQ. This CDR3 spans 13 amino acids. The CDR3: CASSQEAKNIQYF. CDR3 sequence (DNA): TGTGCCAGCAGCCAAGAAGCCAAAAACATTCAGTACTTC.

The chain recombines TRBV6-1 with TRBJ2-7; TRBD1 matches 8 bases. The germline CDR1 and CDR2 sequences are MNHNS and SASEGT. CDR3 size: 13 residues. V gave up 6 bases and J gave up 2 bases; unmatched junction bases: 3. The chain's CDR3 is CASRWTGPYEQYF. The CDR3 coding sequence is TGTGCCAGCAGATGGACAGGGCCCTACGAGCAGTACTTC.

This clonotype was counted a few times. CDR3 in amino acids: CASTADYQETQYF. The CDR3, as DNA: TGTGCCAGCACCGCGGACTATCAAGAGACCCAGTACTTC. The V call is TRBV12-3 or TRBV12-4, the J call TRBJ2-5, with D possibly matching TRBD2 (6 bases). The CDR3 is 13 residues long. Trimming removed 7 bases from V and 2 bases from J, with 11 bases in between.

This chain joins TRBV12-3 or TRBV12-4 and TRBJ2-1, with 10 bases fitting TRBD2. The CDR3 runs to 13 residues. V trimming: 3 bases; J trimming: 10 bases; junction bases outside the gene matches: 3. The CDR3 region has the DNA TGTGCCAGCAGTTTTGTACTAGCGGGAGAGCAGTTCTTC. Translation gives CASSFVLAGEQFF.

The rearrangement uses TRBV7-2 and TRBJ2-6, with D uncertain. The ends were cut back, 6 bases at V and 3 bases at J, with 15 bases in the middle. The CDR3 runs to 16 residues. Germline V gene data show CDR1 as SGHTA and CDR2 as FQGNSA. The CDR3 reads CASRRETGLGANVLTF. The CDR3 region has the DNA TGTGCCAGCAGGCGCGAGACGGGTCTTGGGGCCAACGTCCTGACTTTC.